This TCR beta chain is from a study of T-cell reconstitution after alpha-beta-depleted transplantation in children. The table lists this clonotype with many counts. The ends lost 6 bases at V and 1 base at J; junction bases unmatched: 3. This CDR3 region has 15 residues. It was with unique molecular identifiers that the TCRbeta library was prepared. TCRdb reanalysed the PCR reads using MiXCR and keeps one entry per CDR3 protein. The sample includes about 340,000 distinct CDR3 sequences, 10% of them seen just once. Sequencing was performed on PBMCs from the stem cell graft donor, taken from the stem cell graft. This sequence originates from a human donor who donated a stem cell graft to a child with acute lymphoblastic leukemia. The chain employs TRBV12-3 or TRBV12-4 and TRBJ2-2; 9 nucleotides agree with TRBD2. The CDR3 DNA reads TGTGCCAGCAGCTTGACTAGCGGGAACACCGGGGAGCTGTTTTTT. Residues: CASSLTSGNTGELFF.